A single sample gave rise to the 27 T cell receptor beta chains below, sequenced in a study of beta chain features in type 1 diabetes. Study outcomes and limitations: In every one of the four CD4+ subsets, TCRB CDR3s were moderately but significantly shorter in Type 1 diabetes patients.

Their specific antigens are unknown. Reverse transcription of all isolated RNA meant that expressed TCRB transcripts were sequenced. TCRdb keeps only in-frame clones here, not all; method: immunoSEQ multiplex PCR. The sample includes around 15,000 clones, roughly 69% seen only once; the top ten take more than 2%. The source material was Tregs from blood. The receptors come from a young man with type 1 diabetes.

A single count supports this clone. The CDR3 DNA reads TGTGCCATCAAGGCACTACAGGACGCGGATTCACCCCTCCACTTT. Amino acids: CAIKALQDADSPLHF. V usage is TRBV10-3 and J usage is TRBJ1-6, with a weak D call TRBD1 (5 bases). Germline CDR1 ENHRY, CDR2 SYGVKD. The CDR3 covers 15 residues. V shed 7 bases and J shed 8 bases, with 18 bases lying between them.

The rearrangement uses TRBV2 and TRBJ2-2, with a weak D call TRBD1 (6 bases). Trimming took off 5 bases at V and 3 bases at J, with 19 bases between the two ends. The CDR3 is 17 amino acids. Germline-derived CDR1 and CDR2 are SNHLY and FYNNEI. The CDR3: CASSFTLTGSHTGELFF. The DNA for the CDR3 is TGTGCCAGCAGTTTCACGTTAACAGGGTCCCACACCGGGGAGCTGTTTTTT.

This clone was counted once. This chain links TRBV4-1 with TRBJ2-3, with 8 bases identical to TRBD2. Germline V gene sequence: CDR1 MGHRA, CDR2 YSYEKL. The CDR3 loop spans 14 amino acids. Losses at the gene ends were 6 bases for V and 9 bases for J; bases not matched to a gene: 11. The CDR3 protein is CASSLAGGEGTQYF. The CDR3 DNA is TGCGCCAGCAGTCTCGCGGGGGGCGAGGGGACGCAGTATTTT.

The chain recombines TRBV11-2 with TRBJ2-2, with 9 bases aligning to TRBD2. This CDR3 region has 14 residues. Germline V lookup: CDR1 SGHAT, CDR2 FQNNGV. The ends lost 3 bases at V and 4 bases at J; junction bases unmatched: 0. CDR3 nucleotide sequence: TGTGCCAGCAGCTTTAGCGGGAGCACCGGGGAGCTGTTTTTT. Translated: CASSFSGSTGELFF.

This chain links TRBV19 with TRBJ2-4; 11 positions agree with TRBD2. J lost 7 bases, V lost 0 bases, and 5 bases had no gene match. From germline, CDR1 is LNHDA and CDR2 SQIVND (reference sequence). CDR3 length: 16 amino acids. The CDR3 region is CASSIDLRLAGNIQYF. In DNA form, the CDR3 reads TGTGCCAGTAGTATAGATCTGCGACTAGCGGGGAACATTCAGTACTTC.

This clone was seen a few times. The chain combines TRBV5-5 with TRBJ1-2, with D perhaps matching TRBD1 (6 bases). Germline V gene data show CDR1 as SGHKS and CDR2 as YYEKEE (reference sequence). Trimming pared 1 base from V and 1 base from J, leaving 8 bases between. The CDR3 totals 14 residues. The DNA of the CDR3 is TGTGCCAGCAGCTTGACAGGGAATAACTATGGCTACACCTTC. It specifies CASSLTGNNYGYTF.

V usage is TRBV4-2 and J usage is TRBJ1-4; D not resolved. From germline, CDR1 is LGHNA and CDR2 YNFKEQ. CDR3 length equals 17 residues. V was cut by 0 bases and J by 0 bases, with 11 bases left in between. CDR3 sequence: CASSQDEQSATNEKLFF. The CDR3, as DNA: TGTGCCAGCAGCCAAGATGAACAGTCTGCAACTAATGAAAAACTGTTTTTT.

V and J are TRBV2 and TRBJ2-5, with D perhaps matching TRBD2 (5 bases). Germline V lookup: CDR1 SNHLY, CDR2 FYNNEI. This CDR3 contains 13 residues. V gave up 7 bases and J gave up 3 bases, with 12 bases separating them. The CDR3 region has the DNA TGTGCCAGCATAGCAGGACTCAAAGAGACCCAGTACTTC. This translates into CASIAGLKETQYF.

This chain uses TRBV5-1 with TRBJ2-4; the D is unclear. The germline V and J ends were trimmed by 4 bases and 0 bases, with 11 bases remaining between them. Germline loops: CDR1 SGHRS, CDR2 YFSETQ. This CDR3 spans 15 amino acids. The CDR3 loop reads CASSPSGSAKNIQYF. The CDR3 region has the DNA TGCGCCAGCAGCCCCTCAGGTTCAGCCAAAAACATTCAGTACTTC.

The chain links TRBV30 to TRBJ2-6, with 7 bases identical to TRBD2. The ends lost 3 bases at V and 0 bases at J; junction bases unmatched: 8. The CDR3 sequence is 17 residues long. Germline CDR1 is GTSNPN and CDR2 is SVGIG (reference sequence). The CDR3 reads CAWSHSWGGSGANVLTF. DNA of the CDR3: TGTGCCTGGAGCCACTCTTGGGGGGGCTCTGGGGCCAACGTCCTGACTTTC.

The rearrangement links TRBV7-3 to TRBJ2-1; a weak D match, TRBD2 (6 bases). There are 16 residues in the CDR3. Trimming took 6 bases from V and 3 from J, leaving 18 bases between them. CDR1 and CDR2 from the germline V gene are SGHTA and FQGTGA. CDR3 sequence reads: CASSPRGLPDYNEQFF. In DNA, the CDR3 is TGTGCCAGCAGTCCTAGAGGACTACCTGACTACAATGAGCAGTTCTTC.

The V gene is TRBV6-1, the J gene TRBJ2-2; weak D call: TRBD1 (8 bases). This CDR3 comprises 14 residues. The V gene's germline CDR1 is MNHNS and CDR2 SASEGT. Trimming left V 8 bases short and J 3 bases short, with 13 bases between. The CDR3 DNA reads TGTGCCAGCGGTACAGGGGGGGACACCGGGGAGCTGTTTTTT. Its translation: CASGTGGDTGELFF.

The chain employs TRBV5-4 and TRBJ2-3; 7 nucleotides align to TRBD1. Unmatched junction bases numbered 8, after V lost 4 bases and J lost 0 bases. Germline CDR1 SGHNT, CDR2 YYREEE (reference sequence). This CDR3 is built from 16 residues. The CDR3 DNA is TGTGCCAGCAGCGGCTACAGGGGAGCCAGCACAGATACGCAGTATTTT. Its protein product is CASSGYRGASTDTQYF.

This chain uses TRBV30 with TRBJ2-2; TRBD1 is a possible D gene (6 bases). CDR3 length equals 15 residues. Germline CDR1 reads GTSNPN; CDR2 reads SVGIG (reference sequence). V lost 2 bases and J 1 base, leaving 11 bases between the germline ends. CDR3 coding DNA: TGTGCCTGGAGTCCCGGGACAATGAACACCGGGGAGCTGTTTTTT. Amino acids: CAWSPGTMNTGELFF. The full variable domain, in which reference TRBV30 and TRBJ2-2 provide the parts outside the CDR3, is SQTIHQWPATLVQPVGSPLSLECTVEGTSNPNLYWYRQAAGRGLQLLFYSVGIGQISSEVPQNLSASRPQDRQFILSSKKLLLSDSGFYLCAWSPGTMNTGELFFGEGSRLTVL.

This clone has more than one count but fewer than ten. The chain combines TRBV7-2 with TRBJ2-4; D perhaps matches TRBD1 (6 bases). CDR1 and CDR2 from the germline V gene are SGHTA and FQGNSA. The CDR3 runs 16 residues. V lost 4 bases, J lost 12 bases, and 25 bases lay in between. This CDR3 reads CASSSSGQLHSGTQYF. CDR3 DNA: TGTGCCAGCAGCTCGTCCGGACAGCTGCACTCAGGGACTCAGTACTTC.

This chain connects TRBV7-9 to TRBJ1-4; D is ambiguous. The CDR3 totals 13 residues. V gave up 7 bases and J gave up 9 bases, with 15 bases separating them. Germline CDR1 reads SEHNR; CDR2 reads FQNEAQ (reference sequence). The DNA for the CDR3 is TGTGCCAGCAAACACCGGGGAGGAAAAAAACTGTTTTTT. Its protein is CASKHRGGKKLFF. Using reference TRBV7-9 and TRBJ1-4 for the parts outside the CDR3, the full variable domain is DTGVSQNPRHKITKRGQNVTFRCDPISEHNRLYWYRQTLGQGPEFLTYFQNEAQLEKSRLLSDRFSAERPKGSFSTLEIQRTEQGDSAMYLCASKHRGGKKLFFGSGTQLSVL.

CDR3 bases: TGTGCCAGTAACCTAGCGGGGAGGAACACCGGGGAGCTGTTTTTT. It yields the protein CASNLAGRNTGELFF. V gene TRBV19 combines with J gene TRBJ2-2; 9 bases align to TRBD2. The CDR3 runs 15 residues. CDR1 is LNHDA, CDR2 SQIVND, per germline (reference sequence). V trimming: 7 bases; J trimming: 1 base; junction bases outside the gene matches: 4.

The J gene is TRBJ2-1, the V gene TRBV7-9, with 7 bases that match TRBD1. J lost 8 bases, V lost 3 bases, and 10 bases had no gene match. CDR3 length: 15 residues. In germline, CDR1 is SEHNR, CDR2 FQNEAQ (reference sequence). The CDR3 here is CASSFMRGQSDEQFF. The CDR3 DNA follows: TGTGCCAGCAGCTTCATGAGGGGGCAAAGTGATGAGCAGTTCTTC. The full variable domain, completed using reference TRBV7-9 and TRBJ2-1, is DTGVSQNPRHKITKRGQNVTFRCDPISEHNRLYWYRQTLGQGPEFLTYFQNEAQLEKSRLLSDRFSAERPKGSFSTLEIQRTEQGDSAMYLCASSFMRGQSDEQFFGPGTRLTVL.

This chain connects TRBV6-1 to TRBJ1-5, with D hard to call. Germline values: CDR1 MNHNS, CDR2 SASEGT. CDR3 length: 13 amino acids. V lost 4 bases, J lost 5 bases, and 9 bases lay in between. This CDR3 is CASSGGFDQPQHF. The CDR3, as DNA: TGTGCCAGCAGTGGAGGGTTTGATCAGCCCCAGCATTTT.

The chain carries TRBV30 and TRBJ2-3, with TRBD1 matching over 8 bases. This CDR3 comprises 17 residues. Per germline, CDR1 GTSNPN and CDR2 SVGIG (reference sequence). The V gene end was trimmed by 0 bases and the J gene end by 1 base; junction bases not matched to a gene: 9. The CDR3 DNA reads as TGTGCCTGGAGTGTAGGGGCGACAGGGGTTGGCACAGATACGCAGTATTTT. It codes for CAWSVGATGVGTDTQYF.

The chain carries TRBV7-2 and TRBJ2-7; D is perhaps TRBD2 (6 bases). The V end lost 6 bases, the J end lost 0 bases, and 18 bases lay between the germline ends. This CDR3 region has 16 residues. Germline V CDR1 and CDR2: SGHTA, FQGNSA. The CDR3, as DNA: TGTGCCAGCAGTCATCCCCTAGCGAGGAGCTCCTACGAGCAGTACTTC. This gives the protein CASSHPLARSSYEQYF.

The chain joins TRBV10-3 to TRBJ2-2, with TRBD2 matching 7 bases. The CDR3 has 14 amino acids. V shed 3 bases, J shed 7 bases, and the junction held 5 bases outside the gene matches. Germline assignment: CDR1 ENHRY and CDR2 SYGVKD. The CDR3 spells CAISDQLANGELFF. CDR3 bases: TGTGCCATCAGTGACCAACTAGCGAACGGGGAGCTGTTTTTT.

V gene TRBV19 combines with J gene TRBJ1-1; a possible D gene is TRBD1 (5 bases). The CDR3 spans 13 residues. Germline V gene data show CDR1 as LNHDA and CDR2 as SQIVND (reference sequence). The germline V and J ends were trimmed by 9 bases and 3 bases, with 14 bases remaining between them. The CDR3 loop is CASRAHSYTEAFF. For the CDR3, the DNA is TGTGCCAGCAGGGCACACAGCTACACTGAAGCTTTCTTT.

The CDR3 coding sequence is TGTGCCAGCAGCCAAACTTGGGGGGGAAGGTCGGAAACCGGGGAGCTGTTTTTT. It is translated as CASSQTWGGRSETGELFF. The genes are TRBV4-2 and TRBJ2-2; 7 positions match TRBD2. The CDR3 has 18 amino acids. Trimming cost V 2 bases and J 5 bases; bases outside gene matches: 14. Germline values: CDR1 LGHNA, CDR2 YNFKEQ.

The rearrangement links TRBV5-1 to TRBJ2-3; D is perhaps TRBD2 (7 bases). Trimming stripped 5 bases from V and 4 bases from J, with 17 bases between. CDR1 and CDR2 from the germline V gene are SGHRS and YFSETQ. The CDR3 is made up of 15 amino acids. The CDR3 region is CASSEVGGPPDTQYF. The CDR3 nucleotides read TGCGCCAGCAGTGAAGTCGGGGGGCCCCCAGATACGCAGTATTTT.

The genes are TRBV4-1 and TRBJ2-3; 14 bases are shared with TRBD2. Germline assignment: CDR1 MGHRA and CDR2 YSYEKL. The CDR3 has 17 residues. V shed 0 bases, J shed 5 bases, and the junction held 4 bases outside the gene matches. The CDR3 DNA follows: TGCGCCAGCAGCCAAGATTTTGGACTAGCGGGAGGAGATACGCAGTATTTT. Encoded protein: CASSQDFGLAGGDTQYF.

The genes are TRBV13 and TRBJ1-1; D unclear. The V gene's germline CDR1 is PRHDT and CDR2 FYEKMQ (reference sequence). This CDR3 comprises 14 residues. Trimming removed 3 bases at V and 0 bases at J, with 8 bases between. The CDR3 reads CASSFGKMNTEAFF. The CDR3 bases are TGTGCCAGCAGCTTCGGGAAAATGAACACTGAAGCTTTCTTT.